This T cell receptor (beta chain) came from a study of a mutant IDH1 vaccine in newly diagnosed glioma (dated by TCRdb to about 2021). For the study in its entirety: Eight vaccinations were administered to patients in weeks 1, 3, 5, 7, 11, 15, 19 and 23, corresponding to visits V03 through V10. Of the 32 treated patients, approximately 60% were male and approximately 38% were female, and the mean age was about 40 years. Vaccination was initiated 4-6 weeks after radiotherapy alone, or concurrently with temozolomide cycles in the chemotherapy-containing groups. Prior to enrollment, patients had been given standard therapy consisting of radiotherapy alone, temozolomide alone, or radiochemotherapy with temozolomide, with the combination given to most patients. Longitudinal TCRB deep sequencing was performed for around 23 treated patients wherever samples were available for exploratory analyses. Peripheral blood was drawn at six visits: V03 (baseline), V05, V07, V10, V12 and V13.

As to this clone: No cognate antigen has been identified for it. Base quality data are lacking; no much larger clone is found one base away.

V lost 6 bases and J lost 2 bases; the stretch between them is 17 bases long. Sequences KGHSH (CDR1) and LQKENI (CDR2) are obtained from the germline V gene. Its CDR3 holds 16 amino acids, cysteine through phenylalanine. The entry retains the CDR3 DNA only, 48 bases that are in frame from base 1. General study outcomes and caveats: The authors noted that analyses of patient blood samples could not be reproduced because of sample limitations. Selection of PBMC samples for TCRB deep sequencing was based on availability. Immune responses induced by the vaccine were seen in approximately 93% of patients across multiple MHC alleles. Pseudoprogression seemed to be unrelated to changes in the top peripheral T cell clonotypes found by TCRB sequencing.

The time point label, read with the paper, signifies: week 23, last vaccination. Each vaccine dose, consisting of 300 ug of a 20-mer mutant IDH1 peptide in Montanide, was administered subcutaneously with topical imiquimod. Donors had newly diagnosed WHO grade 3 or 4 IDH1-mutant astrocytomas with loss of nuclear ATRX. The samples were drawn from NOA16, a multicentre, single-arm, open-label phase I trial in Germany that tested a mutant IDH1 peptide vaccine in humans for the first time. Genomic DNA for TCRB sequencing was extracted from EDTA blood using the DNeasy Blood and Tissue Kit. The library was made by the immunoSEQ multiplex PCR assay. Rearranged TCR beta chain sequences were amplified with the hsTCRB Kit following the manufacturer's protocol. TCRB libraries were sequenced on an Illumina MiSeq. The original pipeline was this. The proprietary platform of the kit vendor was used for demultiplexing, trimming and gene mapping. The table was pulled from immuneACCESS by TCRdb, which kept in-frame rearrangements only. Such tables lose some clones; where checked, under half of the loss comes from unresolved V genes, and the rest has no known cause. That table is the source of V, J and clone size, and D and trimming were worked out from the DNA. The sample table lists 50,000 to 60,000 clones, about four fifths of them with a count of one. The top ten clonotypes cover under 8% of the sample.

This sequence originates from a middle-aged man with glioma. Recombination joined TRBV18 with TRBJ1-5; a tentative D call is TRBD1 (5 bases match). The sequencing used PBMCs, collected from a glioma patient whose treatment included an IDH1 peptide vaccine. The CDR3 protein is CASSESGGRRNQPQHF. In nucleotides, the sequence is TGTGCCAGCTCGGAATCGGGGGGAAGGCGCAATCAGCCCCAGCATTTT. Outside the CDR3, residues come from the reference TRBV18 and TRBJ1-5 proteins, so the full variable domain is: NAGVMQNPRHLVRRRGQEARLRCSPMKGHSHVYWYRQLPEEGLKFMVYLQKENIIDESGMPKERFSAEFPKEGPSILRIQQVVRGDSAAYFCASSESGGRRNQPQHFGDGTRLSIL.